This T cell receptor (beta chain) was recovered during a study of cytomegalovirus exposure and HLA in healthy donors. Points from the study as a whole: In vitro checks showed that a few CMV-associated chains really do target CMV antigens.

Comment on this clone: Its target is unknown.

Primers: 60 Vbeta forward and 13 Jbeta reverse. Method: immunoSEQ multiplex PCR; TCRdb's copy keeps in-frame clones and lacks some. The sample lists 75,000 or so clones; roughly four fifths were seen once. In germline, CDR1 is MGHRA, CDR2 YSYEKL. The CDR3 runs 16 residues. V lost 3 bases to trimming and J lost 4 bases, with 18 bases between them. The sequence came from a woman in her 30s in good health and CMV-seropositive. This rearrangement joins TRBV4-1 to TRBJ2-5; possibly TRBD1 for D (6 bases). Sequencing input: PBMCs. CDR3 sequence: CASSQLLLLGGETQYF. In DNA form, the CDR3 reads TGCGCCAGCAGCCAGTTATTACTTTTAGGGGGAGAGACCCAGTACTTC.